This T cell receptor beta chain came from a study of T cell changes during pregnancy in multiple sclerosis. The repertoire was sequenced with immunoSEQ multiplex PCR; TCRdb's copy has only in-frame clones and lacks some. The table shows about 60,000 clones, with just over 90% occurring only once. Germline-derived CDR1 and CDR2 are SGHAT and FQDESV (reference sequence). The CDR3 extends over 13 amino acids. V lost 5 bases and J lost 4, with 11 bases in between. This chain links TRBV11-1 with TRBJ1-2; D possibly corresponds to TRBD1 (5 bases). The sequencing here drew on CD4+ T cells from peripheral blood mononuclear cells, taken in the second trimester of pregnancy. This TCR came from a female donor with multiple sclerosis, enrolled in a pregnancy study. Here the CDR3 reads CASSRDSFYGYTF. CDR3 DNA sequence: TGTGCCAGCAGCCGAGACAGTTTCTATGGCTACACCTTC.